This TCR beta chain was sequenced for a study of beta chain features in type 1 diabetes. This clone was seen more than once but under ten times. Its antigen remains unknown. The authors reverse transcribed all of the isolated RNA, so sequencing captured expressed TCRB transcripts. Clones were sequenced by immunoSEQ multiplex PCR, and TCRdb holds only the in-frame ones, with some missing. The repertoire holds 240,000 or so clones, with just over 20% as singletons. Study conclusions and caveats: Researchers report that Type 1 diabetes patients had moderately but significantly shorter TCRB CDR3s across all four CD4+ subsets.

This CDR3 comprises 13 residues. V lost 2 bases, J lost 6 bases, and 0 bases stayed unmatched. CDR1 is LNHDA, CDR2 SQIVND, per germline (reference sequence). Sorting of CD4+ naive, central memory, regulatory and stem cell-like memory cells was performed via CD45RO/CCR7/CD25/CD127/CD95/CD27. Sequences were obtained from naive CD4+ T cells from blood. This chain links TRBV19 with TRBJ1-5; 8 nucleotides match TRBD1. This receptor was obtained from a woman aged 40 to 50 with type 1 diabetes. The CDR3 region has the DNA TGTGCCAGTAGTATACAGGGGGCTCAGCCCCAGCATTTT. This sequence encodes CASSIQGAQPQHF.